The TCR beta chain described here comes from a study of neurological immune-mediated disorders. For the study at large: Within the group of about 35 multiple sclerosis patients, some 30 were relapsing-remitting, while 3 were secondary progressive.

TCRdb recomputed calls from the 5' RACE reads with MiXCR, one row per CDR3 protein. Seen here are approximately 37,000 distinct CDR3 sequences, 3% to 4.5% observed once, and the top ten hold approximately 2.2%. Study conclusions and caveats: It was the repertoires of 18 of 34 multiple sclerosis patients that phylogenetic grouping placed in one related-CDR3 cluster, which is a possible signature. No CDR3 amino acid sequences were shared by expanded clones across subjects, suggesting private repertoires in all groups.

Trimming took 7 bases from V and 5 from J, leaving 5 bases between them. Germline CDR1 reads DFQATT; CDR2 reads SNEGSKA (reference sequence). The CDR3 has 10 amino acids. A total of 2 million PBMCs stored at -80 degrees C provided the unsorted libraries. This clonotype was observed at least ten times. The antigen is undetermined. The sample consisted of PBMCs. This chain uses TRBV20-1 with TRBJ1-4; no reliable D call. This clonotype originated in a man in his thirties or forties with multiple sclerosis. The CDR3 DNA reads as TGCAGTGTAAGAAATGAAAAACTGTTTTTT. Residues: CSVRNEKLFF.